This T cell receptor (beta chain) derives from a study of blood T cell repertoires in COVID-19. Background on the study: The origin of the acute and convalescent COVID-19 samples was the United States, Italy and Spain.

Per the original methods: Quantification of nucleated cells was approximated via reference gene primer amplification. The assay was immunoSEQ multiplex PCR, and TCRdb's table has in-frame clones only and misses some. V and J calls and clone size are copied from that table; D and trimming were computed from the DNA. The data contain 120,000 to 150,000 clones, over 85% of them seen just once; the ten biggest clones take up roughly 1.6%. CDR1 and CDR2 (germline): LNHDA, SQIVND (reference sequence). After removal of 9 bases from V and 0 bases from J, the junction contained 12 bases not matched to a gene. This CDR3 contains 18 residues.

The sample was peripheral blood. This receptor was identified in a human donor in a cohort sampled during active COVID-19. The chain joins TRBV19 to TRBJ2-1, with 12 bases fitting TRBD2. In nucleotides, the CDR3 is TGTGCCAGCGGTCCCGGGACTAGCGGGCCCAGCTCCTACAATGAGCAGTTCTTC. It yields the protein CASGPGTSGPSSYNEQFF.